This T cell receptor (beta chain) is from a study of T cells in Graves' hyperthyroidism and ophthalmopathy. Study-level information: At the time of initial diagnosis and before any treatment, peripheral blood was collected.

PBMCs were obtained from about 9 ml fresh peripheral blood. The CDR3 has 15 amino acids. V lost 5 bases, J lost 4 bases, and 10 bases stayed unmatched. Germline V gene sequence: CDR1 SEHNR, CDR2 FQNEAQ (reference sequence). There were TCR beta CDR3 regions amplified from RNA transcripts. During a first-round RT-PCR of the TCR CDR3, the HTBI primer set was used. One entry per CDR3 protein results from TCRdb running MiXCR on the multiplex PCR reads. The sample has roughly 250,000 distinct CDR3 sequences, about a sixth seen once. This receptor was identified in a woman under 30 with Graves' ophthalmopathy. J is TRBJ1-1 and V is TRBV7-9; 7 nucleotides agree with TRBD1. Input material: blood. The CDR3 nucleotides read TGTGCCAGCAGCCCCCCGCAGGGGGGGCTCACTGAAGCTTTCTTT. Its protein is CASSPPQGGLTEAFF.